This T cell receptor (beta chain) was sequenced in a study of identical twins. Points from the study as a whole: Diverse VJ usage suggested most zero-insertion clonotypes were not invariant T cells. Models, which agreed with sharing between unrelated individuals, nonetheless underestimated the out-of-frame TCR alpha sharing seen in monozygotic twins.

V lost 6 bases to trimming and J lost 3 bases; unmatched junction nucleotides: 8. This CDR3 is built from 14 residues. This clonotype came up a few times. Its antigen is unidentified. TCRdb used MiXCR to reprocess the 5' RACE reads, holding one entry per CDR3 protein. This sample yields roughly 690,000 distinct CDR3 sequences, of which 20% to 25% are seen a single time; approximately 4.3% belongs to the top ten. The same data also contributed to another study, on T cells expressing NK-cell markers. That paper adds: Of the CD8+ T cell pool in about 6 donors, roughly 1.0-7.0% was accounted for by dominant NKG2C+ clonotypes.

The specimen sequenced was PBMCs. This clonotype originated in a young woman in good health. The gene calls are TRBV12-3 or TRBV12-4 and TRBJ2-7; TRBD2 matches 7 bases. CDR3 DNA: TGTGCCAGCAGCCATGAGAGGACTAGCTACGAGCAGTACTTC. Translating it yields CASSHERTSYEQYF.